This T cell receptor (beta chain) was documented in a study of PD-1 blockade in classical Hodgkin lymphoma. V shed 1 base and J 4 bases; nucleotides not matched to a gene: 8. This CDR3 spans 15 amino acids. In germline, CDR1 is SGHRS, CDR2 YFSETQ. TCRdb's copy holds only in-frame clones and misses some; the assay was immunoSEQ multiplex PCR. The table records about 98,000 clones, about nine tenths of them present only once. Each patient's relapse followed autologous stem cell transplantation, and brentuximab vedotin exposure varied. The origin of this receptor is a human donor with classical Hodgkin lymphoma. The material sequenced was peripheral blood mononuclear cells (PBMCs), taken at baseline. The chain links TRBV5-1 to TRBJ2-7; 7 nucleotides agree with TRBD1. CDR3 sequence: CASSLLQGTAYEQYF. CDR3 sequence (DNA): TGCGCCAGCAGCTTGCTTCAGGGGACAGCATACGAGCAGTACTTC.